This T cell receptor (beta chain) appears in the sequencing data of a study of cytomegalovirus exposure and HLA in healthy donors. Study conclusions and caveats: Three CMV-associated chains proved CMV antigen-specific in vitro.

The PCR made use of 60 Vbeta and 13 Jbeta primers. Profiled with immunoSEQ multiplex PCR; TCRdb holds only in-frame clones, not every one. The sample lists 99,000 or so clones, 60% to 80% occurring once. Worth noting for this clone: Its target is unknown.

This TCR derives from a young man in good health and CMV-seronegative. Specimen: PBMCs.

The CDR3 sequence is CASSEVGRRAFF. The CDR3 DNA follows: TGTGCCAGCAGTGAAGTGGGCCGGAGGGCTTTCTTT. The V and J genes are TRBV2 and TRBJ1-1; D remains unclear. The CDR3 has 12 residues. Trimming pared 1 base from V and 11 bases from J, leaving 11 bases between. The germline V gene has CDR1 SNHLY and CDR2 FYNNEI.